This TCR beta chain was retrieved from a study of blood T cells in healthy people across ages. Primed by a sample-barcoded 5' primer and a J-beta primer mix, a second PCR proceeded for roughly 7 to 11 cycles. Using its own MiXCR run on the 5' RACE reads, TCRdb lists one record per CDR3 protein. The table lists 550,000 to 600,000 distinct CDR3 sequences, roughly 29% of them singletons. The source material was blood. This TCR derives from a woman aged 65 to 85 in good health.

In DNA, the CDR3 is TGTGCCAGCACCAAGTGGGACAGGGCCGACGGCTACACCTTC. Its translation is CASTKWDRADGYTF. The V call is TRBV6-5, the J call TRBJ1-2; TRBD1 aligns across 9 bases. The CDR3 has 14 amino acids. From germline, CDR1 is MNHEY and CDR2 SVGAGI. Trimming cost V 7 bases and J 8 bases; bases outside gene matches: 11.